This T cell receptor beta chain emerged from a study of human T cells and chemical hapten exposure. Study background: Throughout a study of roughly 25 weeks, patients underwent weekly scalp administration of diphenylcyclopropenone doses.

CDR3 length: 19 amino acids. The germline V gene encodes CDR1 SGHDN and CDR2 FVKESK. V was clipped by 4 bases and J by 0 bases; unmatched bases: 11. This clonotype was picked up many times. Its specificity is not known. Time point given: patch test 1, 2 weeks after DPC sensitization. Treatment here: therapeutic diphenylcyclopropenone sensitization with weekly scalp DPC. Study observations and caveats: After DPC sensitization, TCRs above 1 in 1000 frequency showed no change. The formation of large CDR3 similarity clusters by expanded TCRs significantly exceeded that of controls.

In the original analysis: Counting gave a median of around 100,000 TCRs per sample, with values ranging from about 23,224 to 690,600. One entry per CDR3 protein results from TCRdb running MiXCR on the RACE reads. TCRdb assigned the V and J calls; the authors' analysis was not used. The sample lists around 50,000 distinct CDR3 sequences; around 9.3% were seen once. The source was whole blood, collected in connection with sensitization to the hapten diphenylcyclopropenone (DPC). This TCR was sampled from a woman aged 40 to 49 with alopecia areata. Some clones in this sample may be carry-over from other donors' samples. This chain uses TRBV14 with TRBJ2-3; 12 bases line up with TRBD2. In DNA form, the CDR3 reads TGTGCCAGCAGCCTTCGGACTAGCGGGGTCTTGTTTAGCACAGATACGCAGTATTTT. The encoded protein is CASSLRTSGVLFSTDTQYF.